The rows below give T cell receptor beta chains drawn from one sample of a study of neurological immune-mediated disorders. TCRdb analysed the 5' RACE reads with MiXCR anew, one entry per CDR3 protein. The sample holds tens of thousands of distinct CDR3 sequences, 10% seen once. The sequencing sample was made of PBMCs. Receptor source: a man between 40 and 49 years old in good health. The CDR3 runs from the conserved cysteine through the conserved F or W. Fields, in order: V gene, clone size, J gene, D gene, CDR3 protein, CDR3 DNA. D genes are given only for firm matches. Clone size appears in some rows only: once, few, many, or a class for an expanded clone.

v_gene: TRBV28
abundance: many
j_gene: TRBJ1-1
d_gene: NA
CDR3aa: CASSLRGVNTEAFF
CDR3nt: TGTGCCAGCAGTTTACGGGGGGTTAACACTGAAGCTTTCTTT

v_gene: TRBV2
abundance: few
j_gene: TRBJ2-2
d_gene: NA
CDR3aa: CASRGPPDTGELFF
CDR3nt: TGTGCCAGCAGGGGACCACCCGACACCGGGGAGCTGTTTTTT

v_gene: TRBV29-1
abundance: many
j_gene: TRBJ1-1
d_gene: TRBD1
CDR3aa: CSGGGQGTWNTEAFF
CDR3nt: TGCAGCGGAGGGGGACAGGGGACCTGGAACACTGAAGCTTTCTTT

v_gene: TRBV5-1
abundance: many
j_gene: TRBJ2-7
d_gene: TRBD2
CDR3aa: CASRPTSGSAGDYEQYF
CDR3nt: TGCGCCAGCAGACCCACTAGCGGGAGTGCCGGGGACTACGAGCAGTACTTC

v_gene: TRBV10-3
abundance: many
j_gene: TRBJ2-7
d_gene: TRBD2
CDR3aa: CALERASGIRNEQYF
CDR3nt: TGTGCCCTTGAGCGGGCTAGCGGGATTAGGAACGAGCAGTACTTC

v_gene: TRBV28
abundance: many
j_gene: TRBJ2-1
d_gene: NA
CDR3aa: CASSRTAIYNEQFF
CDR3nt: TGTGCCAGCAGTCGAACTGCAATCTACAATGAGCAGTTCTTC

v_gene: TRBV7-2
abundance: many
j_gene: TRBJ2-5
d_gene: TRBD2
CDR3aa: CASSLGLLAGGQTQYF
CDR3nt: TGTGCCAGCAGCTTAGGCCTTCTAGCGGGAGGACAGACCCAGTACTTC

v_gene: TRBV11-2
abundance: many
j_gene: TRBJ1-1
d_gene: NA
CDR3aa: CASSLGLFEVNTEAFF
CDR3nt: TGTGCCAGCAGCCTGGGCCTATTTGAGGTAAACACTGAAGCTTTCTTT

v_gene: TRBV20-1
abundance: many
j_gene: TRBJ2-3
d_gene: NA
CDR3aa: CSAPLVTDTQYF
CDR3nt: TGCAGTGCGCCGTTGGTCACAGATACGCAGTATTTT

v_gene: TRBV7-9
abundance: many
j_gene: TRBJ2-7
d_gene: TRBD2
CDR3aa: CASSSIAGGEQYF
CDR3nt: TGTGCCAGCAGCTCCATAGCGGGAGGGGAGCAGTACTTC

v_gene: TRBV5-1
abundance: many
j_gene: TRBJ2-1
d_gene: TRBD2
CDR3aa: CASASETSFNEQFF
CDR3nt: TGCGCCAGCGCGTCCGAGACTAGCTTCAATGAGCAGTTCTTC

v_gene: TRBV7-2
abundance: many
j_gene: TRBJ2-3
d_gene: NA
CDR3aa: CARKGGADTQYF
CDR3nt: TGTGCCCGGAAGGGGGGGGCAGATACGCAGTATTTT

v_gene: TRBV29-1
abundance: many
j_gene: TRBJ2-5
d_gene: TRBD1
CDR3aa: CSVATGGKDQYF
CDR3nt: TGCAGCGTTGCGACAGGGGGCAAGGACCAGTACTTC

v_gene: TRBV29-1
abundance: NA
j_gene: TRBJ2-1
d_gene: NA
CDR3aa: CSVTSLNEQFF
CDR3nt: TGCAGCGTTACTAGCCTGAATGAGCAGTTCTTC

v_gene: TRBV28
abundance: many
j_gene: TRBJ2-5
d_gene: NA
CDR3aa: CASSPVFQETQYF
CDR3nt: TGTGCCAGCAGTCCAGTCTTTCAAGAGACCCAGTACTTC

v_gene: TRBV11-3
abundance: many
j_gene: TRBJ2-3
d_gene: NA
CDR3aa: CASSLDYPFADWAPDTQYF
CDR3nt: TGTGCCAGCAGCTTAGATTATCCTTTCGCCGACTGGGCCCCAGATACGCAGTATTTT

v_gene: TRBV2
abundance: many
j_gene: TRBJ2-5
d_gene: TRBD1
CDR3aa: CASSTSGTDRMYQETQYF
CDR3nt: TGTGCCAGCAGTACCTCCGGGACAGACCGCATGTACCAAGAGACCCAGTACTTC

v_gene: TRBV12-3/TRBV12-4
abundance: many
j_gene: TRBJ2-5
d_gene: NA
CDR3aa: CASTPGRFRQTQYF
CDR3nt: TGTGCCAGCACTCCAGGGAGGTTTCGTCAGACCCAGTACTTC

v_gene: TRBV7-2
abundance: many
j_gene: TRBJ2-7
d_gene: NA
CDR3aa: CASSFIGGDSYEQYF
CDR3nt: TGTGCCAGCAGCTTTATAGGCGGAGATTCCTACGAGCAGTACTTC

v_gene: TRBV12-3/TRBV12-4
abundance: few
j_gene: TRBJ1-5
d_gene: NA
CDR3aa: CASSLPDSFNQPQHF
CDR3nt: TGTGCCAGCAGTTTACCAGACAGTTTCAATCAGCCCCAGCATTTT

v_gene: TRBV18
abundance: NA
j_gene: TRBJ1-1
d_gene: NA
CDR3aa: CASSSGGGDTEAFF
CDR3nt: TGTGCCAGCTCATCGGGCGGAGGGGACACTGAAGCTTTCTTT

v_gene: TRBV6-6
abundance: many
j_gene: TRBJ2-7
d_gene: NA
CDR3aa: CASSYSDVGSGSYEQYF
CDR3nt: TGTGCCAGCAGTTACTCGGATGTGGGGTCGGGGTCCTACGAGCAGTACTTC

v_gene: TRBV5-1
abundance: many
j_gene: TRBJ2-3
d_gene: TRBD2
CDR3aa: CASSLAGVTDTQYF
CDR3nt: TGCGCCAGCTCCCTAGCGGGAGTCACAGATACGCAGTATTTT

v_gene: TRBV19
abundance: few
j_gene: TRBJ2-1
d_gene: NA
CDR3aa: CASSIVAGSSNEQFF
CDR3nt: TGTGCCAGTAGTATTGTTGCAGGGTCCAGCAATGAGCAGTTCTTC

v_gene: TRBV6-2/TRBV6-3
abundance: many
j_gene: TRBJ1-5
d_gene: NA
CDR3aa: CASSYSTTRTKGSNQPQHF
CDR3nt: TGTGCCAGCAGTTACTCTACGACAAGGACGAAGGGAAGCAATCAGCCCCAGCATTTT

v_gene: TRBV7-2
abundance: few
j_gene: TRBJ2-5
d_gene: NA
CDR3aa: CASSPGRQETQYF
CDR3nt: TGTGCCAGCAGTCCCGGGCGCCAAGAGACCCAGTACTTC

v_gene: TRBV5-1
abundance: many
j_gene: TRBJ2-1
d_gene: NA
CDR3aa: CASSLQTGLSYNEQFF
CDR3nt: TGCGCCAGCAGCTTGCAGACGGGACTTTCCTACAATGAGCAGTTCTTC

v_gene: TRBV7-3
abundance: many
j_gene: TRBJ2-7
d_gene: NA
CDR3aa: CASSLTGTREQYF
CDR3nt: TGTGCCAGCAGCTTAACGGGTACTCGCGAGCAGTACTTC

v_gene: TRBV12-3/TRBV12-4
abundance: few
j_gene: TRBJ2-7
d_gene: TRBD1
CDR3aa: CASSFGRGLTYEQYF
CDR3nt: TGTGCCAGCAGTTTCGGCAGGGGGCTGACCTACGAGCAGTACTTC

v_gene: TRBV15
abundance: many
j_gene: TRBJ2-3
d_gene: TRBD2
CDR3aa: CATSKLAGVTDTQYF
CDR3nt: TGTGCCACCAGCAAACTAGCGGGAGTTACAGATACGCAGTATTTT

v_gene: TRBV12-3/TRBV12-4
abundance: NA
j_gene: TRBJ1-5
d_gene: NA
CDR3aa: CASSFWAQGTRFQHF
CDR3nt: TGTGCCAGCAGTTTCTGGGCACAGGGCACTAGGTTCCAGCATTTT

v_gene: TRBV5-1
abundance: many
j_gene: TRBJ2-5
d_gene: NA
CDR3aa: CASSFGQKETQYF
CDR3nt: TGCGCCAGCAGCTTCGGACAGAAAGAGACCCAGTACTTC

v_gene: TRBV29-1
abundance: many
j_gene: TRBJ2-1
d_gene: NA
CDR3aa: CSVVLSYNEQFF
CDR3nt: TGCAGCGTTGTCCTTTCCTACAATGAGCAGTTCTTC

v_gene: TRBV7-9
abundance: NA
j_gene: TRBJ2-7
d_gene: NA
CDR3aa: CASSLVPPVAYEQYF
CDR3nt: TGTGCCAGCAGCTTAGTCCCTCCGGTGGCCTACGAGCAGTACTTC

v_gene: TRBV20-1
abundance: many
j_gene: TRBJ2-2
d_gene: NA
CDR3aa: CSARPLWEAPNTGELFF
CDR3nt: TGCAGTGCTAGGCCCCTGTGGGAAGCCCCGAACACCGGGGAGCTGTTTTTT

v_gene: TRBV6-5
abundance: many
j_gene: TRBJ2-3
d_gene: NA
CDR3aa: CASSSGVAQYF
CDR3nt: TGTGCCAGCAGTTCTGGTGTGGCGCAGTATTTT

v_gene: TRBV5-6
abundance: many
j_gene: TRBJ1-2
d_gene: NA
CDR3aa: CASSYSLNGYTF
CDR3nt: TGTGCCAGCAGTTACTCCCTTAATGGCTACACCTTC

v_gene: TRBV14
abundance: many
j_gene: TRBJ1-2
d_gene: TRBD1
CDR3aa: CASSHDRGVYGYTF
CDR3nt: TGTGCCAGCAGCCACGACAGGGGAGTTTATGGCTACACCTTC

v_gene: TRBV12-3/TRBV12-4
abundance: many
j_gene: TRBJ2-1
d_gene: TRBD2
CDR3aa: CASSLGLALTGDEQFF
CDR3nt: TGTGCCAGCAGTTTGGGACTAGCGCTGACTGGCGATGAGCAGTTCTTC

v_gene: TRBV7-2
abundance: many
j_gene: TRBJ1-3
d_gene: NA
CDR3aa: CASSERTGRKYF
CDR3nt: TGTGCCAGCAGCGAACGGACGGGACGGAAATATTTT

v_gene: TRBV28
abundance: NA
j_gene: TRBJ1-1
d_gene: NA
CDR3aa: CASTFNTEAFF
CDR3nt: TGTGCCAGCACCTTCAACACTGAAGCTTTCTTT